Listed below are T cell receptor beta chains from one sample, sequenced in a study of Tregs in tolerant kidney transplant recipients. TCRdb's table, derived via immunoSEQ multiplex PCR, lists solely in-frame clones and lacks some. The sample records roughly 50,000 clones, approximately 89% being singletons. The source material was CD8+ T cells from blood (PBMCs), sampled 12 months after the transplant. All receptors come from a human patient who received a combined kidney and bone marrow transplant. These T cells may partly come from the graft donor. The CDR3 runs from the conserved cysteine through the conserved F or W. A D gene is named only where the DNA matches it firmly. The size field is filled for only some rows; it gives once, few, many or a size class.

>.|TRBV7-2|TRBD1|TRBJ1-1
TGTGCCAGCAGTTTTACTGACAGGGGGACTGAAGCTTTCTTT
CASSFTDRGTEAFF
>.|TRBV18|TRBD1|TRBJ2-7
TGTGCCAGCTCAACTGACAGGGTTTACGAGCAGTACTTC
CASSTDRVYEQYF
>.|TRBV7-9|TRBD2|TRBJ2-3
TGTGCCAGCAGCACTAGCGGGGCCACAGATACGCAGTATTTT
CASSTSGATDTQYF
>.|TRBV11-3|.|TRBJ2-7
TGTGCCAGCAGCTTAGGTCGGGTTCCCTTCTCCTACGAGCAGTACTTC
CASSLGRVPFSYEQYF
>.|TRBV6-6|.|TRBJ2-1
TGTGCCAGCAGTTACTCGCGAGCTCACAATGAGCAGTTCTTC
CASSYSRAHNEQFF
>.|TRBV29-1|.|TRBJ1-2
TGCAGCGTTGAAACCGGACAGAACTATGGCTACACCTTC
CSVETGQNYGYTF
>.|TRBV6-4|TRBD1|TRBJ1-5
TGTGCCAGCAGTGAGTACAGGGGGCTTGATCAGCCCCAGCATTTT
CASSEYRGLDQPQHF
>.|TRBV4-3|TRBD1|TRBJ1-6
TGCGCCAGCAGCCAAACTTGGACAGGGGGCTACGGATCACCCCTCCACTTT
CASSQTWTGGYGSPLHF
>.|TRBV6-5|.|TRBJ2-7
TGTGCCAGCAATTCAGGGGTATCCTACGAGCAGTACTTC
CASNSGVSYEQYF
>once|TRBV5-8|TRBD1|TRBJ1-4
TGTGCCAGCAGCCCGGGACAGGGGGCCTTTAATGAAAAACTGTTTTTT
CASSPGQGAFNEKLFF
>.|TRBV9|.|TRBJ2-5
TGTGCCAGCAGCCCGGGGTCCCCAGAGACCCAGTACTTC
CASSPGSPETQYF
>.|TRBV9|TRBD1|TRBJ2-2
TGTGCCAGCAGCTCCCCGCCCGGGACAGGGTTCGCGAACACCGGGGAGCTGTTTTTT
CASSSPPGTGFANTGELFF
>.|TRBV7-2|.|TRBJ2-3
TGTGCCAGCAGTCCGAGACTTATAGATACGCAGTATTTT
CASSPRLIDTQYF
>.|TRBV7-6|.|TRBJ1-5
TGTGCCAGCAGCACAGGGTTTGGGAATCAGCCCCAGCATTTT
CASSTGFGNQPQHF
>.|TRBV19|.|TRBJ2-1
TGTGCCAGTAGTTTACCCGGGTACAATGAGCAGTTCTTC
CASSLPGYNEQFF
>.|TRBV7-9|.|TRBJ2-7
TGTGCCAGCAGTCTAGTGTTTTGGAGCGAAAAACCCTACGAGCAGTACTTC
CASSLVFWSEKPYEQYF
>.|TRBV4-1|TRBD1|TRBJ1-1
TGCGCCAGCAGCCAAGCATACAGGGGGAGCACTGAAGCTTTCTTT
CASSQAYRGSTEAFF
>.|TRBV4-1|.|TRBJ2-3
TGCGCCAGCAGCCAATCGGGAGTACGACCCCACACAGATACGCAGTATTTT
CASSQSGVRPHTDTQYF
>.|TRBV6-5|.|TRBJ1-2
TGTGCCAGCAGTTACTCGATCGGGTCTAACTATGGCTACACCTTC
CASSYSIGSNYGYTF
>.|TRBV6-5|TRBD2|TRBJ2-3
TGTGCCAGCAGTGGGACTAGCGGGGGGGCAGATACGCAGTATTTT
CASSGTSGGADTQYF
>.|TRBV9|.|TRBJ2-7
TGTGCCAGCAGCGCCGGGGGCGAGCAGTACTTC
CASSAGGEQYF
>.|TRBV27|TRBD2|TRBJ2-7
TGTGCCAGCAGTTATACTAGCGGGAACCAGCAGTACTTC
CASSYTSGNQQYF
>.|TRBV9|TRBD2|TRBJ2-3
TGTGCCAGCAGCGCAGCAAGCGGGGCGAACACAGATACGCAGTATTTT
CASSAASGANTDTQYF
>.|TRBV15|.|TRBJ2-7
TGTGCCACCAGCAGAGGAACTTTCTACGAGCAGTACTTC
CATSRGTFYEQYF
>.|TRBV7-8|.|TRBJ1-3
TGTGCCAGTCTCAGAGGAAACACCATATATTTT
CASLRGNTIYF